The source of this T cell receptor beta chain is a study of graft-versus-host responses after intestinal transplantation. Study background: Multivisceral, liver-intestinal, or isolated intestinal transplants were given to recipients.

Comments on this clone: The antigen remains undetermined.

This CDR3 is built from 14 residues. The ends lost 2 bases at V and 14 bases at J; junction bases unmatched: 6. The V gene's germline CDR1 is ENHRY and CDR2 SYGVKD. Regarding the study as a whole: Recipient marrow contained GvH clones, some of which appeared first in ileum or blood.

Some clones are missing from TCRdb's copy, which holds only in-frame ones; the method was immunoSEQ multiplex PCR. The data show about 25,000 clones, about 92% seen once. The chain links TRBV10-3 to TRBJ2-3; 14 bases map to TRBD2. The clonotype was recovered from a human patient who received an intestinal transplant, so some T cells may come from the graft donor. Sequencing was performed on PBMCs, taken 18 days after transplant. CDR3 in amino acids: CAISEVGLAGVMYF. CDR3 DNA: TGTGCCATCAGTGAGGTGGGACTAGCGGGGGTTATGTATTTT.